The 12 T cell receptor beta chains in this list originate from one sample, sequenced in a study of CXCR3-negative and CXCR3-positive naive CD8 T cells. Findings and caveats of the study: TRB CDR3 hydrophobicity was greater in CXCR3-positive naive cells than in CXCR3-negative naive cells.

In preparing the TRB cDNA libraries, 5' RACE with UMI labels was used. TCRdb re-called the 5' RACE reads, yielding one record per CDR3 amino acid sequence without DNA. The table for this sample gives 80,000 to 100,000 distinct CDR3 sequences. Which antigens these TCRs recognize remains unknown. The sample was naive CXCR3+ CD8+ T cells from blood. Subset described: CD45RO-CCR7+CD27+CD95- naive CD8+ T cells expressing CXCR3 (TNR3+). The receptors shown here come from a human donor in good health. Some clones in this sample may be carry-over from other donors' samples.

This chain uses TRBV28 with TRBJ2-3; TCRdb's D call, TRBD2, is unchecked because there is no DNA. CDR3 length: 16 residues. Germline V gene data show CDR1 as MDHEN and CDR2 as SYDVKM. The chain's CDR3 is CASIRRGGSGTDTQYF. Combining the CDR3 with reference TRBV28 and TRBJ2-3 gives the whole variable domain DVKVTQSSRYLVKRTGEKVFLECVQDMDHENMFWYRQDPGLGLRLIYFSYDVKMKEKGDIPEGYSVSREKKERFSLILESASTNQTSMYLCASIRRGGSGTDTQYFGPGTRLTVL.

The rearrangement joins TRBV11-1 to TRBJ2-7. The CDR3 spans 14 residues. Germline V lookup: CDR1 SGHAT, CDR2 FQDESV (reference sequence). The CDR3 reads CASSLAGSRNEQYF.

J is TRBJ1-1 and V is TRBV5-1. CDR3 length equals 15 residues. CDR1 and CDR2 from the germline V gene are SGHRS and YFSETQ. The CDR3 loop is CASSLARSLNTEAFF.

The CDR3 spells CASSAPLSPAGELFF. The chain uses TRBV7-6 and TRBJ2-2; TCRdb's assignment of TRBD2 cannot be checked, as there is no DNA. CDR1 SGHVS and CDR2 FNYEAQ come from the germline V gene. There are 15 residues in the CDR3. Using reference TRBV7-6 and TRBJ2-2 for the parts outside the CDR3, the full variable domain is GAGVSQSPRYKVTKRGQDVALRCDPISGHVSLYWYRQALGQGPEFLTYFNYEAQQDKSGLPNDRFSAERPEGSISTLTIQRTEQRDSAMYRCASSAPLSPAGELFFGEGSRLTVL.

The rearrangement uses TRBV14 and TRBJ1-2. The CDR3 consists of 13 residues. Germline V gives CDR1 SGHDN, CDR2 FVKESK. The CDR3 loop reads CASSHSYHYGYTF.

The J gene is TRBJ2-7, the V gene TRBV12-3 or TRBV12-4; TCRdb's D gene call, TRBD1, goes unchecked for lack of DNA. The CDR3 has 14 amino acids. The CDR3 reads CASSLPGGNYEQYF.

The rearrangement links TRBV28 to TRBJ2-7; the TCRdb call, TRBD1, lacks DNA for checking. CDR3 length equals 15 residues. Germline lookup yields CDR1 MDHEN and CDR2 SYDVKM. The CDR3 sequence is CASSPRTEIPYEQYF.

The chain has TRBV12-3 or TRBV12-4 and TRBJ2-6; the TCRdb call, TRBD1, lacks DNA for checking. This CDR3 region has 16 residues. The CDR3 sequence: CASSTTGGAGANVLTF.

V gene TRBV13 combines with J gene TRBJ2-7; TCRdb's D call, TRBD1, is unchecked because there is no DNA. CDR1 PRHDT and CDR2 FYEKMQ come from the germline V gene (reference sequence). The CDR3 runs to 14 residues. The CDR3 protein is CASSLWGYTYEQYF.

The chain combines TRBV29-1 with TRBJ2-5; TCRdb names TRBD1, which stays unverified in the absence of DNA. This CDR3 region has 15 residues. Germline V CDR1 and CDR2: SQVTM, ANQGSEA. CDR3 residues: CSVEEGPLDGETQYF.

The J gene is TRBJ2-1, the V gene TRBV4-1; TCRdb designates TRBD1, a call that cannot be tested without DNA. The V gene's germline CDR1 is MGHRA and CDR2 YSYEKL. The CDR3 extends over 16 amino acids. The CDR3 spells CASSQDPGTGGNEQFF.

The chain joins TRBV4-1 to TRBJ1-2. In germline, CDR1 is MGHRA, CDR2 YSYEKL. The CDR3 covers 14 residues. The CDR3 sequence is CASSKVEVNYGYTF.